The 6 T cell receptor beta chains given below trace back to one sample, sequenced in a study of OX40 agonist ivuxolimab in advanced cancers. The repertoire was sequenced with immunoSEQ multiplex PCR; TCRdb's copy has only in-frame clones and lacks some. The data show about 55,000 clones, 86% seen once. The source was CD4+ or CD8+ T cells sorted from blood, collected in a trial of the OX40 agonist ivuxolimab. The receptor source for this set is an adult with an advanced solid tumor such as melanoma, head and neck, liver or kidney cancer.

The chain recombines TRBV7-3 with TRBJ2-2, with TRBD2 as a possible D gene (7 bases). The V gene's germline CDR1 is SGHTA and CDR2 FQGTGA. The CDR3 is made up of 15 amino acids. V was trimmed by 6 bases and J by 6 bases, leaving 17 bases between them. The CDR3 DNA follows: TGTGCCAGCAGATCTCGGGGGGCCGGGGCCGGGGAGCTGTTTTTT. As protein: CASRSRGAGAGELFF.

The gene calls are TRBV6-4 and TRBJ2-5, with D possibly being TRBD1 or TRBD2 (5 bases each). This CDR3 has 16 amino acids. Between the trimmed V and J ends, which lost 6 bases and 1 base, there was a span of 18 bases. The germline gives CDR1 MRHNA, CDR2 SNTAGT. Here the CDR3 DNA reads TGTGCCAGCAGCGAAACCGGGACCCGGACCCAAGAGACCCAGTACTTC. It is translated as CASSETGTRTQETQYF.

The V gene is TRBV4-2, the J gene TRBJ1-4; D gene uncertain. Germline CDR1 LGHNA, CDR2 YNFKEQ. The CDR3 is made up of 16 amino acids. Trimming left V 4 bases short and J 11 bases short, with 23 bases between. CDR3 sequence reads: CASSLRGMSWGGKLFF. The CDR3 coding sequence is TGTGCCAGCAGCCTCAGAGGAATGAGTTGGGGTGGTAAACTGTTTTTT.

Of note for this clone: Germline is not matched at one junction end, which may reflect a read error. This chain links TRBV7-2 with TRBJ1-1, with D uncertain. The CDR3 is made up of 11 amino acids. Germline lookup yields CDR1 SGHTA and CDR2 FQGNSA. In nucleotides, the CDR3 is TGTGCCAGCAGCCTAGCTGCTGAAGCTTTCTTT. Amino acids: CASSLAAEAFF. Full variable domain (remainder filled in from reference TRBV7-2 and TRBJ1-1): GAGVSQSPSNKVTEKGKDVELRCDPISGHTALYWYRQSLGQGLEFLIYFQGNSAPDKSGLPSDRFSAERTGGSVSTLTIQRTQQEDSAVYLCASSLAAEAFFGQGTRLTVV.

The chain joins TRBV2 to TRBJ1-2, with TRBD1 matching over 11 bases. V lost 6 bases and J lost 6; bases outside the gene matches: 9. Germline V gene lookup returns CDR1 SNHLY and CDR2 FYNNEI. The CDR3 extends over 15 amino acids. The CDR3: CASSPGQGVYHGYTF. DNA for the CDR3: TGTGCCAGCAGCCCGGGACAGGGGGTATACCATGGCTACACCTTC.

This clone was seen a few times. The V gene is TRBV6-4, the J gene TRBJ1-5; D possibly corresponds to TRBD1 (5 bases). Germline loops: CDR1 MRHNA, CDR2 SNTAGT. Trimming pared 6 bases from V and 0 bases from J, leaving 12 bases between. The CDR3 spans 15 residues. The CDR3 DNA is TGTGCCAGCAGACCCGGGGGGGGTAGCAATCAGCCCCAGCATTTT. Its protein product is CASRPGGGSNQPQHF.